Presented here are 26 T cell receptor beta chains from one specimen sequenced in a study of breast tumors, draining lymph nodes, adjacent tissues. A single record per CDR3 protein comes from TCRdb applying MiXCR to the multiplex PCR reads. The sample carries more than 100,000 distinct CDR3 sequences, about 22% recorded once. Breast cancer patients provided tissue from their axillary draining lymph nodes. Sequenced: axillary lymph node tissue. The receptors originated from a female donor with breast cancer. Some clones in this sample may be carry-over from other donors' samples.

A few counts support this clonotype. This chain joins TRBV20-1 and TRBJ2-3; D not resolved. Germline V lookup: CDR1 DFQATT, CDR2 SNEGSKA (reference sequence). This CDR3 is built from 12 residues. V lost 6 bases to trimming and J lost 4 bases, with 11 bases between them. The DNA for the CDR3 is TGCAGTGCGTGGCTAGGAGCAGATACGCAGTATTTT. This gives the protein CSAWLGADTQYF.

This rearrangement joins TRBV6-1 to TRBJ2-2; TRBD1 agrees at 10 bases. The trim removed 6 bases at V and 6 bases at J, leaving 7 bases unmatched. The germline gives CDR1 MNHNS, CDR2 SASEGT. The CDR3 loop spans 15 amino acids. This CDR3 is CASRLDRGKAGELFF. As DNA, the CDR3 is TGTGCCAGCAGACTGGACAGGGGGAAAGCCGGGGAGCTGTTTTTT.

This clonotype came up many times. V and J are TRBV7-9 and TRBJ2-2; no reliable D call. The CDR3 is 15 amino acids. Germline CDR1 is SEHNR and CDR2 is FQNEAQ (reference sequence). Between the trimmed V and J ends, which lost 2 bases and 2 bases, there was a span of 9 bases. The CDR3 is CASSLPDGNTGELFF. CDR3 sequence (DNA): TGTGCCAGCAGCTTACCGGACGGAAACACCGGGGAGCTGTTTTTT. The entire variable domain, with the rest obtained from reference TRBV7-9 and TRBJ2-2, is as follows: DTGVSQNPRHKITKRGQNVTFRCDPISEHNRLYWYRQTLGQGPEFLTYFQNEAQLEKSRLLSDRFSAERPKGSFSTLEIQRTEQGDSAMYLCASSLPDGNTGELFFGEGSRLTVL.

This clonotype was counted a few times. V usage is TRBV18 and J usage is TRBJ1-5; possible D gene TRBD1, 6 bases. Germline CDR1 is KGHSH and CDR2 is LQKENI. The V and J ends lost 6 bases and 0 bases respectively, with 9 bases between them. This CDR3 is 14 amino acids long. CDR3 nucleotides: TGTGCCAGCTCCGGGGGCTATAGCAATCAGCCCCAGCATTTT. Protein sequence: CASSGGYSNQPQHF.

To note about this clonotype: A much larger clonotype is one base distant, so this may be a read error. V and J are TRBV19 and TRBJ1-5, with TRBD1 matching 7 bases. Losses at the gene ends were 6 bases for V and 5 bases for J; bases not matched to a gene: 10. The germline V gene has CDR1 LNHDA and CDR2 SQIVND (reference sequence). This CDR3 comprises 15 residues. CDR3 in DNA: TGTGCCAGTAGCGAGGGACAGAATGACTATCAGCCCCAGCATTTT. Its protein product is CASSEGQNDYQPQHF.

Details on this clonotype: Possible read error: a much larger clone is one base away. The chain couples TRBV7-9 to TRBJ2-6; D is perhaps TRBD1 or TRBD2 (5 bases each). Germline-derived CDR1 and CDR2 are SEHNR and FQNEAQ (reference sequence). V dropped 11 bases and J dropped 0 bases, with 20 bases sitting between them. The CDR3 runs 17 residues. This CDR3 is CAPAREGRFSGANVLTF. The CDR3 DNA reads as TGTGCCCCGGCGCGAGAGGGGCGTTTCTCTGGGGCCAACGTCCTGACTTTC.

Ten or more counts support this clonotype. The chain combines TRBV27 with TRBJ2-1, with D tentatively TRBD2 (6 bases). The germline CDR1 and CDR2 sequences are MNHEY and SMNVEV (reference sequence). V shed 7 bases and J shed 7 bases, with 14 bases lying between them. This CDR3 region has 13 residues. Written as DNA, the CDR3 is TGTGCCAGCACGGGGGAAGGAAGGAATGAGCAGTTCTTC. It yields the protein CASTGEGRNEQFF.

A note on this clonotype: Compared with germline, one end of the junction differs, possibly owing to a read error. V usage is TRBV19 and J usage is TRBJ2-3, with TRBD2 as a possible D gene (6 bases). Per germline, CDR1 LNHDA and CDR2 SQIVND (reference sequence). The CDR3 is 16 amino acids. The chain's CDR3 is CASSVRTMGSTDTQYF. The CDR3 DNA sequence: TGTGCCAGTAGTGTAAGGACTATGGGTAGCACGGATACGCAGTATTTT.

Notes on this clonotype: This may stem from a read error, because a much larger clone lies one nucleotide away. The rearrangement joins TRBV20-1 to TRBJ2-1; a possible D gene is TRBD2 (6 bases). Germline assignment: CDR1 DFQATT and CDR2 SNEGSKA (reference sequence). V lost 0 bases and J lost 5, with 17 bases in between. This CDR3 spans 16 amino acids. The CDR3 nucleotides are TGCAGTGCTAGAGAAGGGAAGCTCGGAGGGGACAATGAGCAGTTCTTC. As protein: CSAREGKLGGDNEQFF.

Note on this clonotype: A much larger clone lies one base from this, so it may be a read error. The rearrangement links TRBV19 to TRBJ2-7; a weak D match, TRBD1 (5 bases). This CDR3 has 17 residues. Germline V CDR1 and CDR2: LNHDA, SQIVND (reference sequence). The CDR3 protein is CATAPGSRRSFLYERYF. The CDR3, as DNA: TGTGCCACAGCTCCAGGGTCTCGCAGATCCTTTCTCTACGAGCGGTACTTC.

The CDR3 nucleotides read TGTGCCAGCAGCGTAGCCGGGAAGGGCGAGCAGTACTTC. Its translation: CASSVAGKGEQYF. The J gene is TRBJ2-7, the V gene TRBV9; perhaps TRBD2 as D (5 bases). With 0 bases removed from V and 6 bases from J, the gap between germline ends came to 10 bases. Germline V CDR1 and CDR2: SGDLS, YYNGEE. This CDR3 comprises 13 residues.

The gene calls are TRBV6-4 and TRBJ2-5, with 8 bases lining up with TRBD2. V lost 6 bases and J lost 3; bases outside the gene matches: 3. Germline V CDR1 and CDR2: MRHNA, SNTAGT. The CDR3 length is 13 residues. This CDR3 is CASRGAGEETQYF. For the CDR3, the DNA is TGTGCCAGCAGGGGAGCGGGAGAAGAGACCCAGTACTTC.

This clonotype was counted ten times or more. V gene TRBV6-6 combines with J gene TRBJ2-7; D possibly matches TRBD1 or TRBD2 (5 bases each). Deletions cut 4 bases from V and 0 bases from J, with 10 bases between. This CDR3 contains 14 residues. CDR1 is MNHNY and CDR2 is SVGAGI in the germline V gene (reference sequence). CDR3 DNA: TGTGCCAGCAGTTCATCAGGGAGCTCCTACGAGCAGTACTTC. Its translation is CASSSSGSSYEQYF.

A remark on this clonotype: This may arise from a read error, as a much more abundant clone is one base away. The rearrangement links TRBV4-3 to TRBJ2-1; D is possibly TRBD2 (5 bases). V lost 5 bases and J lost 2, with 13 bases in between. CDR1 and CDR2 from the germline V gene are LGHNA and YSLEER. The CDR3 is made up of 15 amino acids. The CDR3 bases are TGCGCCAGCAGCTTTAGGGCTAGCACCTACAATGAGCAGTTCTTC. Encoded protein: CASSFRASTYNEQFF.

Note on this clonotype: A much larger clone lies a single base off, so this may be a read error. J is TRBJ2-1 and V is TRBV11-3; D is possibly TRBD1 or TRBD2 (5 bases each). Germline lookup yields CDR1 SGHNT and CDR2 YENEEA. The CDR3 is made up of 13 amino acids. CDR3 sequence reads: CASSLGGTNEQCF. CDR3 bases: TGTGCCAGCAGCTTAGGGGGGACCAATGAGCAGTGCTTC. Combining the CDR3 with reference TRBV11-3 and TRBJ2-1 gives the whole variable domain EAGVVQSPRYKIIEKKQPVAFWCNPISGHNTLYWYLQNLGQGPELLIRYENEEAVDDSQLPKDRFSAERLKGVDSTLKIQPAELGDSAVYLCASSLGGTNEQCFGPGTRLTVL.

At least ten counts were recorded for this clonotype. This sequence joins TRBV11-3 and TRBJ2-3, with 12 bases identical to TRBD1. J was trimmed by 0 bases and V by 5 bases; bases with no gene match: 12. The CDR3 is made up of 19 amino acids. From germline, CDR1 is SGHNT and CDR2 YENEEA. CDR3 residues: CASSPGTGGLGSSTDTQYF. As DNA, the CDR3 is TGTGCCAGCAGCCCCGGGACAGGGGGCTTGGGGAGTAGCACAGATACGCAGTATTTT.

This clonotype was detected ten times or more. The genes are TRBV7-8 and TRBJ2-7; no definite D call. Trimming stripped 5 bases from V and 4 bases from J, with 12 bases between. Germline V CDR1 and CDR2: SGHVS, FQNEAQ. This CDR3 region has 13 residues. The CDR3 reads CASSQDWSYEQYF. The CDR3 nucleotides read TGTGCCAGCAGCCAAGATTGGAGTTACGAGCAGTACTTC.

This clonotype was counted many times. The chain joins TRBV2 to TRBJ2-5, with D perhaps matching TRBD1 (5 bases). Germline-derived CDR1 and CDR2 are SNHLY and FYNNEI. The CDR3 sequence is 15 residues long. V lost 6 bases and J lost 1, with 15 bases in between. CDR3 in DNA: TGTGCCAGCAGAAAGGGGTCCCGGGCCCAAGAGACCCAGTACTTC. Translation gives CASRKGSRAQETQYF. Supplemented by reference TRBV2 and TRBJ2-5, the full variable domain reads EPEVTQTPSHQVTQMGQEVILRCVPISNHLYFYWYRQILGQKVEFLVSFYNNEISEKSEIFDDQFSVERPDGSNFTLKIRSTKLEDSAMYFCASRKGSRAQETQYFGPGTRLLVL.

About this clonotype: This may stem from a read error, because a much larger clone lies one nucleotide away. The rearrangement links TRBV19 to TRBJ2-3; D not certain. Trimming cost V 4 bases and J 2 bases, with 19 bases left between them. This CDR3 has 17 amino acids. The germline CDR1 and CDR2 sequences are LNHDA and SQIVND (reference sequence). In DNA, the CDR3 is TGTGCCAGTAGTAAGTCTATTGAACGGTGCCTCACAGATACGCAGTATTTT. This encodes CASSKSIERCLTDTQYF.

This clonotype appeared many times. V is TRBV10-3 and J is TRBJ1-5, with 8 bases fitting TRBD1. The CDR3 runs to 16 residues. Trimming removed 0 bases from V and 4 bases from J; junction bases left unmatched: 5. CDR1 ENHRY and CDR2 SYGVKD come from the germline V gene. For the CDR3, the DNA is TGTGCCATCAGTGAGTCGGGGACAGGTCTTAATCAGCCCCAGCATTTT. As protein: CAISESGTGLNQPQHF.

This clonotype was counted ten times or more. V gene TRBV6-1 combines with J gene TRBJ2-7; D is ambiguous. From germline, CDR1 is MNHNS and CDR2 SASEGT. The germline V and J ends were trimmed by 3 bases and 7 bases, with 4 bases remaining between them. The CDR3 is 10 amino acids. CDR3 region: CASSDREQYF. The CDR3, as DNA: TGTGCCAGCAGTGATCGGGAGCAGTACTTC.

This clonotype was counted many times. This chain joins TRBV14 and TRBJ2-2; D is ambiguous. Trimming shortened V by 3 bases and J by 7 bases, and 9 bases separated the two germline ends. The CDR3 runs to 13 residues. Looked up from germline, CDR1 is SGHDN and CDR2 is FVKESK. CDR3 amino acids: CASSQSGGGELFF. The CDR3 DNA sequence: TGTGCCAGCAGCCAGTCAGGTGGCGGGGAGCTGTTTTTT.

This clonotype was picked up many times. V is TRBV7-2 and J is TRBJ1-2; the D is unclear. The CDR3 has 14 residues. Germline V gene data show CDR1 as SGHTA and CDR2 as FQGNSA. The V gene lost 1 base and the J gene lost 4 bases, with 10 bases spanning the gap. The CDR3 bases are TGTGCCAGCAGCTTAGAGGGCACCTTCTATGGCTACACCTTC. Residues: CASSLEGTFYGYTF.

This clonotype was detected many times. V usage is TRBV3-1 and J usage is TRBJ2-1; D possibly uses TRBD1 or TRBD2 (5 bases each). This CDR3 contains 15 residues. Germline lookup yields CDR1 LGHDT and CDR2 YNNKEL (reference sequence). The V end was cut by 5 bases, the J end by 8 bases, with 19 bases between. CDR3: CASSKGGGWDDEQFF. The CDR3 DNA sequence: TGTGCCAGCAGCAAAGGCGGAGGTTGGGACGATGAGCAGTTCTTC.

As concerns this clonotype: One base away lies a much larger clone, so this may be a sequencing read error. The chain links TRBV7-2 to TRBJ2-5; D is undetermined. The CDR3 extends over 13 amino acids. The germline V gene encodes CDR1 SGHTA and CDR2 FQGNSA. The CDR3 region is CASGLGFGETQYF. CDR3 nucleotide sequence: TGTGCCAGCGGCTTAGGATTCGGGGAGACCCAGTACTTC. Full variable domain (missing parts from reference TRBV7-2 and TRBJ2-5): GAGVSQSPSNKVTEKGKDVELRCDPISGHTALYWYRQSLGQGLEFLIYFQGNSAPDKSGLPSDRFSAERTGGSVSTLTIQRTQQEDSAVYLCASGLGFGETQYFGPGTRLLVL.

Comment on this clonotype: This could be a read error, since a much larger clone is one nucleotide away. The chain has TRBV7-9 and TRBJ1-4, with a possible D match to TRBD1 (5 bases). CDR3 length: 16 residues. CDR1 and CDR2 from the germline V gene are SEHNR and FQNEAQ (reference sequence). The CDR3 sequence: CVSSLGVGAGREKLFF. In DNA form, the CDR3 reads TGTGTCAGCAGCTTAGGTGTTGGGGCGGGTCGTGAAAAACTGTTTTTT.